This TCR beta chain was found in a study of metastatic and nonmetastatic thyroid tumors. This clone was picked up a small number of times. TCRdb reanalyzed the PCR reads via MiXCR. The data hold under 45,000 clones, with 35% observed a single time. All patients were treatment-naive before thyroid surgery. The CDR3 has 12 amino acids. V was pared by 5 bases and J by 6 bases, with 3 bases of the junction left unmatched. Germline loops: CDR1 GTSNPN, CDR2 SVGIG (reference sequence). Sequencing used tumor tissue. The clonotype was recovered from a female donor with papillary thyroid cancer or a benign thyroid nodule (not recorded which). Some clones in this sample may be carry-over from other donors' samples. The V and J genes are TRBV30 and TRBJ2-2, with TRBD1 matching over 7 bases. The CDR3: CAWGTGAGELFF. The CDR3 DNA reads TGTGCCTGGGGTACAGGGGCCGGGGAGCTGTTTTTT.